The text below deals with one TCR beta chain. Original processing notes: How many nucleated cells were present was estimated from reference gene primer amplification. Sequenced by immunoSEQ multiplex PCR; TCRdb stores in-frame clones only, minus some. V, J and clone size are taken as reported in that table, and D and trimming were inferred from the DNA itself. The sample has 90,000 to 100,000 clones, more than 70% seen once; the top ten hold roughly 2.5%. Seattle patient enrollment occurred during active infection, with longitudinal follow-up thereafter. The sample belongs to a study of blood T cell repertoires in COVID-19. Whole-study context: Spain, Italy and the United States supplied samples that represented acute and convalescent COVID-19. The analysed material was cDNA or gDNA that came from T cells, B-cell-depleted T cells, or PBMCs.

V shed 0 bases and J shed 6 bases, with 14 bases lying between them. Per the germline V gene, CDR1 is LNHDA and CDR2 is SQIVND (reference sequence). This CDR3 is built from 15 residues. The clonotype originates from a man in his fifties with COVID-19, enrolled during active disease. The rearrangement links TRBV19 to TRBJ1-2; TRBD1 might be the D (5 bases). The sample consisted of peripheral blood. CDR3 DNA: TGTGCCAGTAGTATAGATTCGGTCGGCAGGGATGGCTACACCTTC. Translation gives CASSIDSVGRDGYTF.